Listed below are T cell receptor beta chains from one sample, sequenced in a study of T cells in Graves' hyperthyroidism and ophthalmopathy. TCRdb re-called the multiplex PCR reads through MiXCR, storing one row per CDR3 protein. The sample lists some 350,000 distinct CDR3 sequences, roughly 13% seen once, with 34% in the top ten. Sequenced input: blood. Receptors were obtained from a woman in her forties with Graves' ophthalmopathy. CDR3s include the opening cysteine and the closing phenylalanine or tryptophan. The D gene is left open where the match is weak. Clone size is given for some rows only: seen once, a few or many times, or a class if the clone is expanded.

>few|TRBJ1-4|.|TRBV7-2
CASSATGINNEKLFF
TGTGCCAGCAGTGCTACGGGAATTAATAATGAAAAACTGTTTTTT
>many|TRBJ1-2|.|TRBV20-1
CSASPDSAQGYTF
TGCAGTGCTAGCCCCGACAGCGCACAGGGCTACACCTTC
>many|TRBJ1-4|TRBD1|TRBV2
CASRTGRPNEKLFF
TGTGCCAGCAGGACAGGGAGACCGAATGAAAAACTGTTTTTT
>many|TRBJ2-7|.|TRBV2
CAGLSVDEQYF
TGTGCAGGCCTATCAGTGGACGAGCAGTACTTC
>many|TRBJ2-1|TRBD1|TRBV2
CASSEGSGGYNEQFF
TGTGCCAGCAGTGAAGGGTCAGGGGGTTACAATGAGCAGTTCTTC
>once|TRBJ2-1|.|TRBV7-9
CASSQARGGEQFF
TGTGCCAGCAGCCAAGCCAGGGGCGGGGAGCAGTTCTTC
>many|TRBJ2-7|.|TRBV20-1
CSARVLGTSEQYF
TGCAGTGCTAGAGTTTTGGGGACGTCCGAGCAGTACTTC
>few|TRBJ1-2|.|TRBV20-1
CSATSDYGYTF
TGCAGTGCTACCTCAGACTATGGCTACACCTTC
>many|TRBJ2-1|TRBD1|TRBV6-2/TRBV6-3
CATIPLTGTYNEQFF
TGTGCCACCATCCCCTTGACAGGGACCTACAATGAGCAGTTCTTC
>.|TRBJ2-7|.|TRBV9
CASSVGRSWYEQYF
TGTGCCAGCAGCGTAGGAAGAAGTTGGTACGAGCAGTACTTC
>few|TRBJ2-1|TRBD2|TRBV9
CASSVALRGDRDEQFF
TGTGCCAGCAGCGTAGCCCTCCGGGGGGATCGGGATGAGCAGTTCTTC
>many|TRBJ1-2|.|TRBV30
CAWSVLAGSGYTF
TGTGCCTGGAGTGTACTGGCAGGGAGTGGCTACACCTTC
>.|TRBJ1-1|TRBD1|TRBV11-2
CASSPGGRGRIQAFF
TGTGCCAGCAGCCCCGGGGGCAGGGGGCGTATTCAAGCTTTCTTT
>few|TRBJ2-2|.|TRBV19
CATSGQRTGELFF
TGTGCCACCTCAGGTCAGCGGACCGGGGAGCTGTTTTTT
>.|TRBJ1-1|.|TRBV6-1
CASNRPQPEAFF
TGTGCCAGCAATCGACCCCAGCCTGAAGCTTTCTTT
>many|TRBJ2-1|.|TRBV28
CASTPFGGPSYNEQFF
TGTGCCAGCACCCCTTTTGGAGGGCCGTCCTACAATGAGCAGTTCTTC
>many|TRBJ1-4|.|TRBV7-6
CASSLVATGTYNEKLFF
TGTGCCAGCAGCTTAGTCGCTACCGGGACATATAATGAAAAACTGTTTTTT
>.|TRBJ2-3|.|TRBV4-1
CASSSGSTGTQYF
TGCGCCAGCAGTTCGGGGAGCACAGGTACGCAGTATTTT
>few|TRBJ2-2|TRBD2|TRBV20-1
CSARALAGGPGTGELFF
TGCAGTGCTAGAGCACTAGCGGGGGGGCCGGGCACCGGGGAGCTGTTTTTT
>.|TRBJ2-3|.|TRBV11-3
CASSRNLGQATGTQYF
TGTGCCAGCAGCAGAAACCTTGGACAAGCTACGGGGACGCAGTATTTT
>few|TRBJ2-7|.|TRBV5-5
CASSSSYRSSYEQYF
TGTGCCAGCAGCTCTTCTTACAGAAGCTCCTACGAGCAGTACTTC
>few|TRBJ2-7|.|TRBV20-1
CSAHLPVAREQYF
TGCAGTGCTCACCTCCCCGTTGCAAGGGAGCAGTACTTC
>.|TRBJ1-4|.|TRBV6-1
CASSEAGGEKLFF
TGTGCCAGCAGTGAAGCGGGGGGGGAAAAACTGTTTTTT
>.|TRBJ2-1|.|TRBV2
CASSAEEGQFF
TGTGCCAGCAGCGCCGAGGAGGGGCAGTTCTTC
>few|TRBJ1-6|.|TRBV12-5
CATVVVLPLHF
TGTGCTACGGTCGTGGTTTTGCCCCTCCACTTT
>few|TRBJ2-1|.|TRBV20-1
CSASANEQFF
TGCAGTGCTAGCGCCAATGAGCAGTTCTTC
>.|TRBJ1-2|.|TRBV7-8
CVSGRGLNYGYTF
TGTGTCAGCGGACGGGGCTTAAACTATGGCTACACCTTC
>few|TRBJ2-3|.|TRBV5-1
CASLNVGTDTQYF
TGCGCCAGCCTTAACGTAGGCACGGATACGCAGTATTTT
>many|TRBJ1-2|.|TRBV10-3
CAISDRTDYGYTF
TGTGCCATCAGCGACAGGACTGACTATGGCTACACCTTC
>few|TRBJ2-2|.|TRBV14
CASSQIWTANTGELFF
TGTGCCAGCAGCCAAATTTGGACAGCTAACACCGGGGAGCTGTTTTTT
>many|TRBJ1-2|.|TRBV10-3
CATVDSDRPNYGYTF
TGTGCCACCGTAGACTCAGACAGACCGAACTATGGCTACACCTTC
>few|TRBJ1-6|TRBD1|TRBV9
CASSPQVGGIGSPLHF
TGTGCCAGCAGCCCTCAGGTAGGGGGCATCGGGTCACCCCTCCACTTT
>many|TRBJ2-7|.|TRBV28
CASRAQGNSYEQYF
TGTGCCAGCAGAGCACAGGGCAATTCCTACGAGCAGTACTTC
>many|TRBJ1-2|.|TRBV20-1
CSAIDSVNYGYTF
TGCAGTGCAATCGACAGCGTTAACTATGGCTACACCTTC
>many|TRBJ1-1|TRBD1|TRBV18
CASSGGGASTEAFF
TGTGCCAGCTCGGGAGGGGGCGCGTCTACTGAAGCTTTCTTT
>many|TRBJ2-7|.|TRBV29-1
CSVEDRDYEQYF
TGCAGCGTTGAAGATCGAGACTACGAGCAGTACTTC
>many|TRBJ2-2|TRBD2|TRBV27
CASSFLRGGNTGELFF
TGTGCCAGCAGTTTCTTGCGGGGGGGCAACACCGGGGAGCTGTTTTTT
>few|TRBJ1-1|.|TRBV4-1
CASSQDVERDTEAFF
TGCGCCAGCAGCCAAGATGTCGAGAGGGACACTGAAGCTTTCTTT
>many|TRBJ2-3|.|TRBV12-3/TRBV12-4
CASSLWGGTDTQYF
TGTGCCAGCAGTTTATGGGGGGGCACAGATACGCAGTATTTT
>.|TRBJ2-5|TRBD1|TRBV9
CASSDPMQGANLRETQYF
TGTGCCAGCAGCGACCCCATGCAGGGGGCTAACCTGAGGGAGACCCAGTACTTC
>many|TRBJ1-5|.|TRBV19
CASKGVGYSNQPQHF
TGTGCCAGTAAGGGCGTCGGTTATAGCAATCAGCCCCAGCATTTT
>.|TRBJ2-7|TRBD1|TRBV7-2
CASSSKTGTGRIRSYEQYF
TGTGCCAGCAGCTCCAAAACCGGGACAGGGAGGATTAGGTCCTACGAGCAGTACTTC
>many|TRBJ2-3|.|TRBV20-1
CSARDRVVSNTQYF
TGCAGTGCTAGGGACCGGGTGGTTTCCAATACGCAGTATTTT
>.|TRBJ2-1|TRBD2|TRBV3-1
CASSQFLAGASYNEQFF
TGTGCCAGCAGCCAATTTCTAGCGGGAGCCTCGTACAATGAGCAGTTCTTC
>few|TRBJ2-1|.|TRBV5-8
CASSLGVVANEQFF
TGTGCCAGCAGCTTGGGGGTGGTGGCCAATGAGCAGTTCTTC
>.|TRBJ2-5|TRBD1|TRBV2
CAITDRVETQYF
TGTGCCATCACGGACAGGGTGGAGACCCAGTACTTC
>few|TRBJ1-1|.|TRBV20-1
CSARWDLEAFF
TGCAGTGCTAGATGGGACCTCGAAGCTTTCTTT
>.|TRBJ2-1|.|TRBV7-9
CASSSPSSVVFF
TGTGCCAGCAGCTCCCCGTCGAGCGTGGTGTTCTTC
>many|TRBJ2-1|.|TRBV27
CASSSLSGGLYDEQFF
TGTGCCAGCAGTTCGCTTTCTGGGGGCCTTTACGATGAGCAGTTCTTC
>.|TRBJ2-7|.|TRBV19
CASSPHPGVEQYF
TGTGCCAGTAGTCCTCATCCAGGGGTCGAGCAGTACTTC
>many|TRBJ2-3|.|TRBV29-1
CSVEGNSDTQYF
TGCAGCGTTGAAGGAAATAGTGATACGCAGTATTTT
>many|TRBJ2-3|TRBD2|TRBV3-1
CASSQGLAGMFDTDTQYF
TGTGCCAGCAGCCAAGGTCTAGCGGGGATGTTTGATACAGATACGCAGTATTTT
>.|TRBJ1-6|TRBD1|TRBV7-2
CASSLAYRGSSYNSPLHF
TGTGCCAGCAGCTTAGCCTACAGGGGGAGCTCCTATAATTCACCCCTCCACTTT
>many|TRBJ2-5|TRBD2|TRBV20-1
CSASPPVAGVGETQYF
TGCAGTGCTAGCCCGCCCGTAGCGGGAGTAGGGGAGACCCAGTACTTC
>.|TRBJ2-2|TRBD1|TRBV12-3/TRBV12-4
CASSPQGAAGELFF
TGTGCCAGCAGTCCACAGGGGGCGGCCGGGGAGCTGTTTTTT